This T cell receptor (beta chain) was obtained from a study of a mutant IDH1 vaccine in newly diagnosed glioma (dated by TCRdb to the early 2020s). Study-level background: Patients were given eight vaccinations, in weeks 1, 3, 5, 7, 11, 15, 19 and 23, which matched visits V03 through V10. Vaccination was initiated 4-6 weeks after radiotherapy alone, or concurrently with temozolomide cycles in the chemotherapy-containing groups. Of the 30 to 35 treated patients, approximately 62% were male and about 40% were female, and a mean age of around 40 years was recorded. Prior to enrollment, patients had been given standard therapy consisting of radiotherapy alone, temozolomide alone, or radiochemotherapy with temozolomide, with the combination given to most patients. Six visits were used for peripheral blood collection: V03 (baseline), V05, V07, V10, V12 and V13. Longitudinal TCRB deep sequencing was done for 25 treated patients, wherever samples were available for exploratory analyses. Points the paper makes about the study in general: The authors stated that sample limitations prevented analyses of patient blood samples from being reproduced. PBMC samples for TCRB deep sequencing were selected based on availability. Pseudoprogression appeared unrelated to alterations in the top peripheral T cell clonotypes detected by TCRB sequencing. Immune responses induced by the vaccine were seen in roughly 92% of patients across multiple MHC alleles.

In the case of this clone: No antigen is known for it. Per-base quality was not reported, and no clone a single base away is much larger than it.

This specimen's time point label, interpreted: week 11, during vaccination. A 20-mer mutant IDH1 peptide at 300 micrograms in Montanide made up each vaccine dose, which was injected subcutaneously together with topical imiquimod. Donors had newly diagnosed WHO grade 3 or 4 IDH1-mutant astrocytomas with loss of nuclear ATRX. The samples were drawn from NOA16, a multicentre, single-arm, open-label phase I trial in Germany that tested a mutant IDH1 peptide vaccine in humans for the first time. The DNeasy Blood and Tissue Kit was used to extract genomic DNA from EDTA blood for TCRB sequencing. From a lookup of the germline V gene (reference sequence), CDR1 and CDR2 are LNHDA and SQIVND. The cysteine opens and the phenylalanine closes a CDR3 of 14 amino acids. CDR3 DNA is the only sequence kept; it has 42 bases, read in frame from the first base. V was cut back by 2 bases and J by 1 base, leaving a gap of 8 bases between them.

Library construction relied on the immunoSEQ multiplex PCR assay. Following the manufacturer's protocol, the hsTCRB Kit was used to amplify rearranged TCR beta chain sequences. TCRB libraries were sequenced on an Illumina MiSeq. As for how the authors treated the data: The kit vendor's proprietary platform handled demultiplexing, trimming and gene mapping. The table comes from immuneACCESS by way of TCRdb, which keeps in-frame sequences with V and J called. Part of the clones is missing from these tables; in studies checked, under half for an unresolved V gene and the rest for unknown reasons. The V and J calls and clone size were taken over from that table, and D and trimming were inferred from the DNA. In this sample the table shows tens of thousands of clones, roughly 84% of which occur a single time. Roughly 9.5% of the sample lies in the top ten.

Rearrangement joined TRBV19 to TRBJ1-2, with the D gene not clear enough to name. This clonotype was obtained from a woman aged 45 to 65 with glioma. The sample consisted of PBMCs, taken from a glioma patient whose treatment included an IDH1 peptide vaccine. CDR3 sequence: CASSIQTGNYGYTF. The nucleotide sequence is TGTGCCAGTAGTATACAAACCGGTAACTATGGCTACACCTTC.